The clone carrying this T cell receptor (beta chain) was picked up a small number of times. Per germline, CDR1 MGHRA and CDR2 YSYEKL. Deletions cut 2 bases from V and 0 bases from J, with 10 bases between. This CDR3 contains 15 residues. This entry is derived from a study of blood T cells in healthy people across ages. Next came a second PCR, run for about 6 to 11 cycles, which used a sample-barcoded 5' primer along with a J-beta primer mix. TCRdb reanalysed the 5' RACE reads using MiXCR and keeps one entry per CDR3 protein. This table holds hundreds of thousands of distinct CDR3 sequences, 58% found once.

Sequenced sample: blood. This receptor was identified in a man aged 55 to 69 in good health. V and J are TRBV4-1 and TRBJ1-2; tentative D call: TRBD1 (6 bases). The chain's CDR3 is CASSQRTAANYGYTF. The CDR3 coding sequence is TGCGCCAGCAGCCAACGGACAGCTGCTAACTATGGCTACACCTTC.